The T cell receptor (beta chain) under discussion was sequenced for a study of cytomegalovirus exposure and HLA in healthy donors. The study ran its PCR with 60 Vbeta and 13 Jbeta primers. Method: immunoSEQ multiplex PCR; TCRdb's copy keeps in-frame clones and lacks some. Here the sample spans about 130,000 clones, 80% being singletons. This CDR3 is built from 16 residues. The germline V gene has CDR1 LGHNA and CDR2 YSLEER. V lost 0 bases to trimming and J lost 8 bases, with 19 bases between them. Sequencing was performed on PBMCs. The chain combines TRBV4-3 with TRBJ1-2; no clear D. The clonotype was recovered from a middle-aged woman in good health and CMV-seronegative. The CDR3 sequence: CASSQDSASNAIGYTF. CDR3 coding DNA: TGCGCCAGCAGCCAAGACTCCGCCTCTAACGCTATAGGCTACACCTTC.